These 8 T cell receptor beta chains share one sample of origin, sequenced in a study of chemoradiotherapy in HPV16-positive cancers. Clones were sequenced by immunoSEQ multiplex PCR, and TCRdb holds only the in-frame ones, with some missing. The sample shows some 5,500 clones, 78% of them seen only once. The specimen was taken from a patient who underwent chemoradiotherapy. The receptors come from a human donor with HPV-associated anogenital cancer.

The rearrangement uses TRBV4-2 and TRBJ1-2, with 7 bases lining up with TRBD1. Trimming at V came to 1 base and at J to 8 bases, leaving 10 bases not matched to a gene. The CDR3 contains 15 residues. In germline, CDR1 is LGHNA, CDR2 YNFKEQ. Here the CDR3 DNA reads TGTGCCAGCAGCCAAGTCGACAGGGAGGAAGAAGGCTACACCTTC. Translated, it gives CASSQVDREEEGYTF.

The chain employs TRBV5-4 and TRBJ2-3; possible D gene TRBD1, 6 bases. This CDR3 contains 15 residues. Germline CDR1 reads SGHNT; CDR2 reads YYREEE (reference sequence). The V end lost 0 bases, the J end lost 4 bases, and 12 bases lay between the germline ends. The CDR3 DNA sequence: TGTGCCAGCAGCTTGGAGGGGGTTCGTTCAGATACGCAGTATTTT. Translation gives CASSLEGVRSDTQYF.

V gene TRBV7-9 combines with J gene TRBJ1-4; D is unresolved. The V gene lost 1 base and the J gene lost 3 bases, with 9 bases spanning the gap. Germline loops: CDR1 SEHNR, CDR2 FQNEAQ (reference sequence). The CDR3 is 15 residues long. The CDR3 nucleotides read TGTGCCAGCAGCTTAGATGAAGCGGCTAATGAAAAACTGTTTTTT. Protein: CASSLDEAANEKLFF. Variable domain in full (rest from reference TRBV7-9 and TRBJ1-4): DTGVSQNPRHKITKRGQNVTFRCDPISEHNRLYWYRQTLGQGPEFLTYFQNEAQLEKSRLLSDRFSAERPKGSFSTLEIQRTEQGDSAMYLCASSLDEAANEKLFFGSGTQLSVL.

The DNA of the CDR3 is TGTGCCAGCAGCGCCGGACTAGCGGAGGTCGATGAGCAGTTCTTC. This gives the protein CASSAGLAEVDEQFF. This rearrangement joins TRBV11-2 to TRBJ2-1; 10 nucleotides line up with TRBD2. Per the germline V gene, CDR1 is SGHAT and CDR2 is FQNNGV. Trimming cost V 5 bases and J 8 bases; bases outside gene matches: 9. This CDR3 spans 15 amino acids.

The rearrangement uses TRBV19 and TRBJ1-6, with D uncertain. The germline V and J ends were trimmed by 3 bases and 4 bases, with 7 bases remaining between them. CDR1 is LNHDA and CDR2 is SQIVND in the germline V gene (reference sequence). This CDR3 comprises 14 residues. The CDR3, as DNA: TGTGCCAGTAGTATGAGTCAGTATAATTCACCCCTCCACTTT. This sequence encodes CASSMSQYNSPLHF.

The chain is built from TRBV7-9 and TRBJ2-5; D call uncertain. This CDR3 contains 12 residues. V lost 5 bases and J lost 1, with 5 bases in between. Germline CDR1 and CDR2: SEHNR and FQNEAQ (reference sequence). The chain's CDR3 is CASSPSQETQYF. The CDR3 region has the DNA TGTGCCAGCAGCCCCAGCCAAGAGACCCAGTACTTC. Based on the CDR3 plus reference TRBV7-9 and TRBJ2-5, the full variable domain is DTGVSQNPRHKITKRGQNVTFRCDPISEHNRLYWYRQTLGQGPEFLTYFQNEAQLEKSRLLSDRFSAERPKGSFSTLEIQRTEQGDSAMYLCASSPSQETQYFGPGTRLLVL.

There are a few counts of this clone. The genes are TRBV2 and TRBJ2-1; 7 bases fit TRBD2. CDR3 length: 14 amino acids. Germline CDR1 reads SNHLY; CDR2 reads FYNNEI. J was trimmed by 3 bases and V by 3 bases; bases with no gene match: 2. The CDR3, as DNA: TGTGCCAGCAGTGAGTCTAGCGGCTACAATGAGCAGTTCTTC. Its translation is CASSESSGYNEQFF. Supplemented by reference TRBV2 and TRBJ2-1, the full variable domain reads EPEVTQTPSHQVTQMGQEVILRCVPISNHLYFYWYRQILGQKVEFLVSFYNNEISEKSEIFDDQFSVERPDGSNFTLKIRSTKLEDSAMYFCASSESSGYNEQFFGPGTRLTVL.

The chain combines TRBV5-1 with TRBJ2-3; TRBD1 aligns across 8 bases. The V and J ends lost 4 bases and 5 bases, in that order; junction bases with no gene match: 9. The CDR3 is made up of 15 amino acids. The germline gives CDR1 SGHRS, CDR2 YFSETQ. In DNA form, the CDR3 reads TGCGCCAGCAGCCCGACAGGGGTCCTAATAGATACGCAGTATTTT. The encoded protein is CASSPTGVLIDTQYF.